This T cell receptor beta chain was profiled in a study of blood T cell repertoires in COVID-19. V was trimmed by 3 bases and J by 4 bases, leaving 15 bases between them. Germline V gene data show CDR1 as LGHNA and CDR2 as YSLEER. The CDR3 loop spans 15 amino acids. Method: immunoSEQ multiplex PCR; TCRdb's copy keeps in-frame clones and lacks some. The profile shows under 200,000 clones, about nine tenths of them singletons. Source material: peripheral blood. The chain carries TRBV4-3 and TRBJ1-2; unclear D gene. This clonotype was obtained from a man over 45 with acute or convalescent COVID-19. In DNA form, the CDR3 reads TGCGCCAGCAGCCACGACATTATCGTGGGCTATGGCTACACCTTC. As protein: CASSHDIIVGYGYTF.